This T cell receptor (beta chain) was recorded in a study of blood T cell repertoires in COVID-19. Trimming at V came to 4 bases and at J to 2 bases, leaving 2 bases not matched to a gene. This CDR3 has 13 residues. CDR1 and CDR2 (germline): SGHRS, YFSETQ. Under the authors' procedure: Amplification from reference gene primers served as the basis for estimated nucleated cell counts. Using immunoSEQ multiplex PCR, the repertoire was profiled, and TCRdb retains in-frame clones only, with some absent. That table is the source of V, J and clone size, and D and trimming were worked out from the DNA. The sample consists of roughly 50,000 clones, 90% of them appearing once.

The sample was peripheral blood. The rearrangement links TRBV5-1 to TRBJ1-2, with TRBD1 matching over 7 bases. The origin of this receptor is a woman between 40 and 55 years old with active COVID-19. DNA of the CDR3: TGCGCCAGCAGCCCGGGACAGAACTATGGCTACACCTTC. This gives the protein CASSPGQNYGYTF.